This record concerns one T cell receptor beta chain sequence. They ran version v3.0 of the immunoSEQ assay at survey level. Profiled with immunoSEQ multiplex PCR; TCRdb holds only in-frame clones, not every one. The profile shows 23,000 or so clones, roughly 93% of them singletons. This specimen comes from a study of long-term antiretroviral therapy in people with HIV. The source was unsorted PBMCs, collected 7.6 years after starting antiretroviral therapy. This sequence was found in a woman aged 40 to 50 with HIV.

The DNA of the CDR3 is TGTGCCAGTAGTCCTCGGGACGCCTCAACCAATGGCTACACCTTC. This sequence encodes CASSPRDASTNGYTF. The chain recombines TRBV19 with TRBJ1-2, with D perhaps TRBD1 (5 bases). Germline CDR1 LNHDA, CDR2 SQIVND (reference sequence). V lost 5 bases to trimming and J lost 6 bases, with 19 bases between them. This CDR3 is 15 amino acids long.